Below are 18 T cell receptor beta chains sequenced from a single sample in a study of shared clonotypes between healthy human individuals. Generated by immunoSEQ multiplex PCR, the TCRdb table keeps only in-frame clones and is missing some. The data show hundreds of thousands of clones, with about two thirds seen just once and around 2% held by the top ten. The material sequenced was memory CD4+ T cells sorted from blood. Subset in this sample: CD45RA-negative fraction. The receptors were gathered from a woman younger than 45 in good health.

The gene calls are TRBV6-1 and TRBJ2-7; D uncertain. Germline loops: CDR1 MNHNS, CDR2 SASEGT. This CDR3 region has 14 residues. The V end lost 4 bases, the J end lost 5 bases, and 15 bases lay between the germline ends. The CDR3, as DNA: TGTGCCAGCAGTGGACCGACTTCTACCGACGAGCAGTACTTC. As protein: CASSGPTSTDEQYF.

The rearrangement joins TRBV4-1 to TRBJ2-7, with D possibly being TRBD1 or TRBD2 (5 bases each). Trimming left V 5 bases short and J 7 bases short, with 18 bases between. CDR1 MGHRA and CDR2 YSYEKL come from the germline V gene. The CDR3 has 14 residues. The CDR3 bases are TGCGCCAGCAGCGCTAGGGGAGACTACGGAGAGCAGTACTTC. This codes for CASSARGDYGEQYF.

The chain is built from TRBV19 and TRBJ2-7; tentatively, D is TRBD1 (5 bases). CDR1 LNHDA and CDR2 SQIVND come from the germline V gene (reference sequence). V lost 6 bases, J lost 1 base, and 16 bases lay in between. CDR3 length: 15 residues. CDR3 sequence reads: CASRLTLAGSYEQYF. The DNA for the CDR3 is TGTGCCAGTAGATTAACCCTGGCAGGGTCCTACGAGCAGTACTTC. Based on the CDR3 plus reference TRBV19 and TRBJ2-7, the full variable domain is DGGITQSPKYLFRKEGQNVTLSCEQNLNHDAMYWYRQDPGQGLRLIYYSQIVNDFQKGDIAEGYSVSREKKESFPLTVTSAQKNPTAFYLCASRLTLAGSYEQYFGPGTRLTVT.

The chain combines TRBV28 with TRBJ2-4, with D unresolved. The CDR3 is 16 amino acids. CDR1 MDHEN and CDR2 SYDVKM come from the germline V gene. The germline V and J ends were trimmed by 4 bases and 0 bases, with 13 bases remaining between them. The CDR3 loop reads CASSSSAALAKNIQYF. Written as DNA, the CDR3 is TGTGCCAGCAGTTCCTCGGCCGCCTTAGCCAAAAACATTCAGTACTTC. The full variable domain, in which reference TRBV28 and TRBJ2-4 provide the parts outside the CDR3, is DVKVTQSSRYLVKRTGEKVFLECVQDMDHENMFWYRQDPGLGLRLIYFSYDVKMKEKGDIPEGYSVSREKKERFSLILESASTNQTSMYLCASSSSAALAKNIQYFGAGTRLSVL.

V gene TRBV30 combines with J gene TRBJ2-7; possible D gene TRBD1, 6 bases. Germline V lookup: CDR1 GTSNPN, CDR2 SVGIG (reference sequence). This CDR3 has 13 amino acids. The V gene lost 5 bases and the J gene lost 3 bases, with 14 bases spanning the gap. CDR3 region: CAWRIRGRYEQYF. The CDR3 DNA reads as TGTGCCTGGCGAATCAGGGGACGCTACGAGCAGTACTTC.

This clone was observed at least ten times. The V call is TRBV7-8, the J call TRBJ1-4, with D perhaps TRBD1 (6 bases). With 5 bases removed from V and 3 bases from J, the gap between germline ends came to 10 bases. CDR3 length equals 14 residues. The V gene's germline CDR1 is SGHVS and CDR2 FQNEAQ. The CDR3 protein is CASSLTGANEKLFF. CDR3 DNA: TGTGCCAGCAGCCTGACAGGAGCTAATGAAAAACTGTTTTTT.

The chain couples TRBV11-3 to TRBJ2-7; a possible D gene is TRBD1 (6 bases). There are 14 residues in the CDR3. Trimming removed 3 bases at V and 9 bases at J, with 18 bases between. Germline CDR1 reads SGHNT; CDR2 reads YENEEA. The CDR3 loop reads CASSFRTAGFGQYF. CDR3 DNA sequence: TGTGCCAGCAGCTTTCGGACAGCTGGCTTTGGGCAGTACTTC.

CDR3 coding DNA: TGCACCACCTACTCCGGGACTAGGGCCACCGGGGAGCTGTTTTTT. Translation gives CTTYSGTRATGELFF. The chain couples TRBV1 to TRBJ2-2; no DNA check was done on the table's D call, TRBD2. TRBV1 is termed a pseudogene. This CDR3 has 15 residues.

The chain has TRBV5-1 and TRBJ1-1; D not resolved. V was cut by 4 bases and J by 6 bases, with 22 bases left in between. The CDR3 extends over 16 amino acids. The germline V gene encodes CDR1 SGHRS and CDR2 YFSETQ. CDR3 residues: CASSPRPTGRRAEAFF. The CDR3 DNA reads TGCGCCAGCAGCCCCCGCCCGACTGGTAGGAGGGCTGAAGCTTTCTTT.

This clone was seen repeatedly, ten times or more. The CDR3 nucleotides are TGTGCCAGCAGTCGGGGGGAGGGCTACAATGAGCAGTTCTTC. As protein: CASSRGEGYNEQFF. This chain links TRBV27 with TRBJ2-1, with 7 bases identical to TRBD2. The CDR3 sequence is 14 residues long. The V gene's germline CDR1 is MNHEY and CDR2 SMNVEV (reference sequence). V gave up 5 bases and J gave up 3 bases; unmatched junction bases: 4.

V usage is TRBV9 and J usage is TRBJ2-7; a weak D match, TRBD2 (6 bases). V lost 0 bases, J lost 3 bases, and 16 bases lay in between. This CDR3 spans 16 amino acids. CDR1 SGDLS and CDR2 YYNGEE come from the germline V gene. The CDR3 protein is CASSVEGRGKFYEQYF. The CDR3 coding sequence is TGTGCCAGCAGCGTAGAAGGCCGGGGGAAGTTCTACGAGCAGTACTTC. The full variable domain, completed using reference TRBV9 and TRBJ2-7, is DSGVTQTPKHLITATGQRVTLRCSPRSGDLSVYWYQQSLDQGLQFLIQYYNGEERAKGNILERFSAQQFPDLHSELNLSSLELGDSALYFCASSVEGRGKFYEQYFGPGTRLTVT.

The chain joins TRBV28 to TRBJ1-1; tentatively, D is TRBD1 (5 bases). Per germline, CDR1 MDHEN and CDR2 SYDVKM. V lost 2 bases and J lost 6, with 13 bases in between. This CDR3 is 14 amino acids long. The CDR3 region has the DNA TGTGCCAGCAGTTTAATAGGGGCTCGGGCTGAAGCTTTCTTT. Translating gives CASSLIGARAEAFF. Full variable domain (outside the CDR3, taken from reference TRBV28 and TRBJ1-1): DVKVTQSSRYLVKRTGEKVFLECVQDMDHENMFWYRQDPGLGLRLIYFSYDVKMKEKGDIPEGYSVSREKKERFSLILESASTNQTSMYLCASSLIGARAEAFFGQGTRLTVV.

The CDR3 coding sequence is TGTGCCATCAGTGATACGGGTTTATCCTACGAGCAGTACTTC. This translates into CAISDTGLSYEQYF. The genes are TRBV10-3 and TRBJ2-7; no definite D call. Germline V CDR1 and CDR2: ENHRY, SYGVKD. Trimming took off 3 bases at V and 1 base at J, with 10 bases between the two ends. The CDR3 length is 14 residues.

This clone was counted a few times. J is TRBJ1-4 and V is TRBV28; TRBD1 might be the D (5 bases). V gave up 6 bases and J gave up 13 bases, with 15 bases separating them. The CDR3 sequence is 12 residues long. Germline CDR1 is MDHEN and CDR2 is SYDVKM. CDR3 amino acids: CASRLPMGVLFF. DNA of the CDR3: TGTGCCAGCAGGCTCCCGATGGGGGTACTGTTTTTT. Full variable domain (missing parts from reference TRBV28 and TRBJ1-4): DVKVTQSSRYLVKRTGEKVFLECVQDMDHENMFWYRQDPGLGLRLIYFSYDVKMKEKGDIPEGYSVSREKKERFSLILESASTNQTSMYLCASRLPMGVLFFGSGTQLSVL.

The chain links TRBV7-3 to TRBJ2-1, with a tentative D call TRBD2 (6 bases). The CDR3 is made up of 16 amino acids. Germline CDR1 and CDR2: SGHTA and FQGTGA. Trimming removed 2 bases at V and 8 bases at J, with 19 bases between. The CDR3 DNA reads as TGTGCCAGCAGCTTAGGCTCCGGGAGAGGCGGAGATGAGCAGTTCTTC. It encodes CASSLGSGRGGDEQFF.

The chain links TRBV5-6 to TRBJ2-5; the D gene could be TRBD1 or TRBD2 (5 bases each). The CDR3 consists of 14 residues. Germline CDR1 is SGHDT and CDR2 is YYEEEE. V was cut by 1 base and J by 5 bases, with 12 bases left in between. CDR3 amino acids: CASSLSPGTETQYF. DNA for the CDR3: TGTGCCAGCAGCTTGTCCCCAGGGACGGAGACCCAGTACTTC.

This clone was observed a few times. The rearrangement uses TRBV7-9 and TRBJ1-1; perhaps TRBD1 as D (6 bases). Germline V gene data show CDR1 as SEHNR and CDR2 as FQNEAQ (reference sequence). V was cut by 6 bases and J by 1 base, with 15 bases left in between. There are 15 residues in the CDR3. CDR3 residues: CASSSEGQTNTEAFF. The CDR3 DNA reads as TGTGCCAGCAGTTCCGAAGGACAGACGAACACTGAAGCTTTCTTT.

CDR3 nucleotide sequence: TGTGCCAGCAGTGAACTATCGGACACGCAGTCTGGAAACACCATATATTTT. Translating it yields CASSELSDTQSGNTIYF. This chain joins TRBV25-1 and TRBJ1-3, with D possibly TRBD1 on 5 matching bases. V lost 2 bases to trimming and J lost 1 base, with 15 bases between them. The V gene's germline CDR1 is MGHDK and CDR2 SYGVNS. The CDR3 length is 17 residues.